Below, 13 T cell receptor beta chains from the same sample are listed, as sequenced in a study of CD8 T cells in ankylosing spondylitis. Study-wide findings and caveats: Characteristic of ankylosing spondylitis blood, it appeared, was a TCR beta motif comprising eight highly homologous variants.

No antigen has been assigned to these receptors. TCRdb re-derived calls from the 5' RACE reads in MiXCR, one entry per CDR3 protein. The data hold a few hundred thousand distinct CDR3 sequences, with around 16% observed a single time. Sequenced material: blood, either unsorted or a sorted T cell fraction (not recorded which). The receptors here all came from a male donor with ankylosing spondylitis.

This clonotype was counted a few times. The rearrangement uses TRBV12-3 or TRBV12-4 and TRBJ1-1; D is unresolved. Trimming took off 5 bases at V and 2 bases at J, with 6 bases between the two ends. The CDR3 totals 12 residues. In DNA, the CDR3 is TGTGCCAGCAGTCGACACAACACTGAAGCTTTCTTT. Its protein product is CASSRHNTEAFF.

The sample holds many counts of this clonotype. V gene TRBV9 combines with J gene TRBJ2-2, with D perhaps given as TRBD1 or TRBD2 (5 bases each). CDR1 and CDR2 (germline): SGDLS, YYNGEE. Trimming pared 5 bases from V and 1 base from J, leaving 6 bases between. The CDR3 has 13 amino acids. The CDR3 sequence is CASRGENTGELFF. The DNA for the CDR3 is TGTGCCAGCAGGGGGGAGAACACCGGGGAGCTGTTTTTT.

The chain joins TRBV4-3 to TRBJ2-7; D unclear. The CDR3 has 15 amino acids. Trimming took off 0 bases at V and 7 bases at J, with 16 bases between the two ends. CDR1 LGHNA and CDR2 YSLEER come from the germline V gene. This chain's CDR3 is CASSQDSTSLVEQYF. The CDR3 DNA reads TGCGCCAGCAGCCAAGACTCAACCTCGCTAGTGGAGCAGTACTTC.

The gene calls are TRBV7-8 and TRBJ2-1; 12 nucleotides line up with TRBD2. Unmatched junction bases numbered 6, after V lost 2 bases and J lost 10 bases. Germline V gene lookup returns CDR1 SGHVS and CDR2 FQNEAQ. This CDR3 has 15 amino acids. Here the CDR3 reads CASSLSLAGGREQFF. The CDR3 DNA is TGTGCCAGCAGCTTATCACTAGCGGGGGGACGGGAGCAGTTCTTC.

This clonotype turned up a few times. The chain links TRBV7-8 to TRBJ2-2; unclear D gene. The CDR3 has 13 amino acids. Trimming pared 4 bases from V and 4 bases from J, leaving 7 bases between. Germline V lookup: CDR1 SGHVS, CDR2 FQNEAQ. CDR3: CASSSRSTGELFF. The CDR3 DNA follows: TGTGCCAGCAGCTCCCGCAGCACCGGGGAGCTGTTTTTT.

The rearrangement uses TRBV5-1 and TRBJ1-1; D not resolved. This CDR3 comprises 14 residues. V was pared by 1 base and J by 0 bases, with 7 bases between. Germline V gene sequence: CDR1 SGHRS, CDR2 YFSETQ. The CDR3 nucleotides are TGCGCCAGCAGCTTGTTTAACTTGAACACTGAAGCTTTCTTT. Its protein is CASSLFNLNTEAFF.

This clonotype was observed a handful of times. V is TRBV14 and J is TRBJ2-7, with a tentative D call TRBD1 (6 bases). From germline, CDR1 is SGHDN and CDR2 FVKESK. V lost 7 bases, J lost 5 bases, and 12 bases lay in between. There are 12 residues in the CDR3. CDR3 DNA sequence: TGTGCCAGCACCCCTGAGGGGGACGAGCAGTACTTC. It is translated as CASTPEGDEQYF.

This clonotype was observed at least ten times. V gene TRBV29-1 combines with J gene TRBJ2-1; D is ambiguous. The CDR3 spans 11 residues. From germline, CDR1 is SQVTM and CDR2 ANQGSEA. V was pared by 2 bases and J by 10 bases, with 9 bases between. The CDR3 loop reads CSVERYGEQFF. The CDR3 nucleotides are TGCAGCGTTGAACGTTATGGCGAGCAGTTCTTC.

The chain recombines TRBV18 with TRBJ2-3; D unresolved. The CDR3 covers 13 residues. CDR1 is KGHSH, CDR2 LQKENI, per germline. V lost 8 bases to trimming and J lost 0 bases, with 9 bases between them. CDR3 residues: CASRPSSTDTQYF. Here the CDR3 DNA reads TGTGCCAGCCGCCCCAGTAGCACAGATACGCAGTATTTT.

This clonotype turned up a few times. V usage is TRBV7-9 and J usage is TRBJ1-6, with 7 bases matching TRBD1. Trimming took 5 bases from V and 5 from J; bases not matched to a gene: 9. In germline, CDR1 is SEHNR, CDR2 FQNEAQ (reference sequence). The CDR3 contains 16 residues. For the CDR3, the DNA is TGTGCCAGCAGCACAAACCGGGACAGCCATAATTCACCCCTCCACTTT. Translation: CASSTNRDSHNSPLHF. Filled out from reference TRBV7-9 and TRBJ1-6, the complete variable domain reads DTGVSQNPRHKITKRGQNVTFRCDPISEHNRLYWYRQTLGQGPEFLTYFQNEAQLEKSRLLSDRFSAERPKGSFSTLEIQRTEQGDSAMYLCASSTNRDSHNSPLHFGNGTRLTVT.

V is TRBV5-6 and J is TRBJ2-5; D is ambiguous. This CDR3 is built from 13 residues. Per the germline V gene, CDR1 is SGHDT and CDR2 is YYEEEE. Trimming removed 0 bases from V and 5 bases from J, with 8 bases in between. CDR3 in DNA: TGTGCCAGCAGCTTGGTCCTTTTGGAGACCCAGTACTTC. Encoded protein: CASSLVLLETQYF.

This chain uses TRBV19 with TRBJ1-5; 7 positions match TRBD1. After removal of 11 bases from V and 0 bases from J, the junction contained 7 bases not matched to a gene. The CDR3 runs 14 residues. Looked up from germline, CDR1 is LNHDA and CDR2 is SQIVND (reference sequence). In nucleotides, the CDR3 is TGTGCCGGAGGACAGGTTGTTAGCAATCAGCCCCAGCATTTT. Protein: CAGGQVVSNQPQHF.

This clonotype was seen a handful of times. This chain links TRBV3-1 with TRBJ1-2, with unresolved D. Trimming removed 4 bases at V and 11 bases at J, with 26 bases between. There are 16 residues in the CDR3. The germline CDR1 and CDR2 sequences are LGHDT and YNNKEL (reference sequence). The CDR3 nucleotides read TGTGCCAGCAGCCTCCGAAAGGATCGGTCCGCTGATCTGTACACCTTC. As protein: CASSLRKDRSADLYTF.